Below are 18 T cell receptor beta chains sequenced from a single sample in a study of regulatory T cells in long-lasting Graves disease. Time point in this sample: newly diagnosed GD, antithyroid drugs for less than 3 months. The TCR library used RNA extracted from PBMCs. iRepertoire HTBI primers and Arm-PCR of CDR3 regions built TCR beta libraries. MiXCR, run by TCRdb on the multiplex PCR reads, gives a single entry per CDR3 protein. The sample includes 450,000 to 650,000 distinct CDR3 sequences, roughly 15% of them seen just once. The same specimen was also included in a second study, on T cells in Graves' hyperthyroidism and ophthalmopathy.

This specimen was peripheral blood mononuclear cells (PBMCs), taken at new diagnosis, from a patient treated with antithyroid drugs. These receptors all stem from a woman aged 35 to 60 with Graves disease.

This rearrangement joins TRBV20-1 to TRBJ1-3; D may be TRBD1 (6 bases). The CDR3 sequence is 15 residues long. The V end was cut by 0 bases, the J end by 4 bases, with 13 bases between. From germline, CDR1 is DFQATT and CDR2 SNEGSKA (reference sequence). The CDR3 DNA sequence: TGCAGTGCTAGAGATCGGTCAGGGGAAGGAAACACCATATATTTT. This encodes CSARDRSGEGNTIYF.

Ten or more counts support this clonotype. CDR3 coding DNA: TGTGCCAGCAGTTCGGGAGGCCGGGTTGGCTACACCTTC. It encodes CASSSGGRVGYTF. The chain uses TRBV28 and TRBJ1-2; D gene uncertain. The germline CDR1 and CDR2 sequences are MDHEN and SYDVKM. The CDR3 runs to 13 residues. Between the trimmed V and J ends, which lost 4 bases and 7 bases, there was a span of 13 bases.

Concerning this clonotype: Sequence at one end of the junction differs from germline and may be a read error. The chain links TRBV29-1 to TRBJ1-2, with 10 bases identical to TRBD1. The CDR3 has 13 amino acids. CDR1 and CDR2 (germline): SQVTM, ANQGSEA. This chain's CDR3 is CSVVGGQGYGYAF. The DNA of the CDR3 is TGCAGCGTTGTTGGGGGACAGGGGTATGGCTACGCCTTC.

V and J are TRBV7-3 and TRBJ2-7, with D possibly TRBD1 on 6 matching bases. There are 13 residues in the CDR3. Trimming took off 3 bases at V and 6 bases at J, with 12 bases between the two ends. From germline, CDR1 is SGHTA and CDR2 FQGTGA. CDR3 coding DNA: TGTGCCAGCAGCTTGGGGGCAGGGCTCGAGCAGTACTTC. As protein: CASSLGAGLEQYF.

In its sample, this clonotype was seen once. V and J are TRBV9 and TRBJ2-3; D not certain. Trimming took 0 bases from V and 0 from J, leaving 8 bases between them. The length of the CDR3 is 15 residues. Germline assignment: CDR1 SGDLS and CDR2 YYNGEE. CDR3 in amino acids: CASSVGSLSTDTQYF. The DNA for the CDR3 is TGTGCCAGCAGCGTAGGGAGTTTGAGCACAGATACGCAGTATTTT.

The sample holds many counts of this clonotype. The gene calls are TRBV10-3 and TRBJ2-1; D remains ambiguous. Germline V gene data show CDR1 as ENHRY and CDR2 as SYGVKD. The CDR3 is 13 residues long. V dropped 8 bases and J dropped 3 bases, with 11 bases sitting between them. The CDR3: CAIWSNYYNEQFF. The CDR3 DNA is TGTGCCATCTGGAGTAATTACTACAATGAGCAGTTCTTC.

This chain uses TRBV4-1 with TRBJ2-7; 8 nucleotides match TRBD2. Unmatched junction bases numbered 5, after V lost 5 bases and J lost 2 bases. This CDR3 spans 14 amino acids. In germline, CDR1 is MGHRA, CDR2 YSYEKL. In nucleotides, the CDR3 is TGCGCCAGCAGCGTTAGCGGGGACACCTACGAGCAGTACTTC. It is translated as CASSVSGDTYEQYF.

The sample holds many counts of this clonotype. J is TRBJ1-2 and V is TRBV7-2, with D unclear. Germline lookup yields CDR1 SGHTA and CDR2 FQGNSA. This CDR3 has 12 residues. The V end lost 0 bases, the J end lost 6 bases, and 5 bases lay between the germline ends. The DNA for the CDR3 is TGTGCCAGCAGCTTAGCTGCCGATGGCTACACCTTC. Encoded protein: CASSLAADGYTF.

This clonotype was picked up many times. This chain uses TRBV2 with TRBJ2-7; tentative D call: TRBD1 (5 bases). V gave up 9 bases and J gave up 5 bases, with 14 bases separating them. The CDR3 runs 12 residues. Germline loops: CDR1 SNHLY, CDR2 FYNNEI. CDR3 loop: CASQGTRDEQYF. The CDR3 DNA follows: TGTGCCAGTCAGGGTACCCGAGACGAGCAGTACTTC.

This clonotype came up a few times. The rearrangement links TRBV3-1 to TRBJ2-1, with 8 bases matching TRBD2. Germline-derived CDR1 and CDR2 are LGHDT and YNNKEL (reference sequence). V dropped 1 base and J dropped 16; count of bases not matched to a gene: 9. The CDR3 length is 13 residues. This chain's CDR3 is CASSQASGGPLFF. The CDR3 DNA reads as TGTGCCAGCAGCCAAGCCAGCGGGGGCCCTCTATTCTTC.

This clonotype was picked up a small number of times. CDR3: CASSQGGRGYGYTF. CDR3 nucleotide sequence: TGTGCCAGCAGCCAGGGGGGGAGAGGCTATGGCTACACCTTC. The chain joins TRBV4-2 to TRBJ1-2; D perhaps matches TRBD1 (5 bases). The CDR3 is 14 amino acids. Trimming pared 3 bases from V and 4 bases from J, leaving 12 bases between. Germline CDR1 LGHNA, CDR2 YNFKEQ.

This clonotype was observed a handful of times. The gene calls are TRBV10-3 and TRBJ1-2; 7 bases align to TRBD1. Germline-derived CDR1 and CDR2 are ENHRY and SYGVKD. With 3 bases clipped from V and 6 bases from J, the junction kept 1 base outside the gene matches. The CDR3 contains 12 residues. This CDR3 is CAISETGDGYTF. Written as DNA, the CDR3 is TGTGCCATCAGTGAAACAGGGGATGGCTACACCTTC.

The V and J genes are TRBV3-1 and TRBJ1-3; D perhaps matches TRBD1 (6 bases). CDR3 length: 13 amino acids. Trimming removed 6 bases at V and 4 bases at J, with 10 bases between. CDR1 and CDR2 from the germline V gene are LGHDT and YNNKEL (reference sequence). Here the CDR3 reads CASRGTRGNTIYF. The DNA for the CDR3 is TGTGCCAGCAGAGGGACACGGGGAAACACCATATATTTT.

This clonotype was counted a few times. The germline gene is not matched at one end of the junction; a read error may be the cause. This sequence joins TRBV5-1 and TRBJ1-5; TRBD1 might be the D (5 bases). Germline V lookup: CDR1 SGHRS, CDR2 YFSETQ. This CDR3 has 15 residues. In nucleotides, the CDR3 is TGTGCCAGCAGCTTGAGGTTCCAGGGAGGACAGCCCCAGCATTTT. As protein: CASSLRFQGGQPQHF.

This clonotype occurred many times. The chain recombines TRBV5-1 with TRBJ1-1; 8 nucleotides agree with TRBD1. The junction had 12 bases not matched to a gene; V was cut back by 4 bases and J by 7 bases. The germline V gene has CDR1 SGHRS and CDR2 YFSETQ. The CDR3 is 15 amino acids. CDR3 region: CASSTPDRVGVEAFF. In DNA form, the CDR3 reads TGCGCCAGCAGCACTCCGGACAGGGTTGGTGTTGAAGCTTTCTTT.

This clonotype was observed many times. The CDR3 DNA reads TGTGCCAGCAGTCCACGGGGGGCGGGCAATGAGCAGTTCTTC. Protein sequence: CASSPRGAGNEQFF. The genes are TRBV2 and TRBJ2-1, with TRBD2 as a possible D gene (7 bases). This CDR3 spans 14 amino acids. Trimming removed 5 bases from V and 6 bases from J, with 14 bases in between. Germline values: CDR1 SNHLY, CDR2 FYNNEI.

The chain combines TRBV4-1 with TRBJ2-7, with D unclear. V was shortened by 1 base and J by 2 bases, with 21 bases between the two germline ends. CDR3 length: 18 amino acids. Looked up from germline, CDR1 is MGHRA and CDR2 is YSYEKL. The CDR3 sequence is CASSQVARESSRPYEQYF. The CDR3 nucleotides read TGCGCCAGCAGCCAAGTTGCTAGGGAATCTTCCCGTCCCTACGAGCAGTACTTC.

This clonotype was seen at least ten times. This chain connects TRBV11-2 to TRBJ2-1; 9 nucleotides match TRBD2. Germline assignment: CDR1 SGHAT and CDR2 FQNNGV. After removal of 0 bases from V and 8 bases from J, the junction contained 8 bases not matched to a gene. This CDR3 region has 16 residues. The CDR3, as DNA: TGTGCCAGCAGCTTAGATTGGGCGGGGGGGCCGCATGAGCAGTTCTTC. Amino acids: CASSLDWAGGPHEQFF. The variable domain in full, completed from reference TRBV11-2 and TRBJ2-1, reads EAGVAQSPRYKIIEKRQSVAFWCNPISGHATLYWYQQILGQGPKLLIQFQNNGVVDDSQLPKDRFSAERLKGVDSTLKIQPAKLEDSAVYLCASSLDWAGGPHEQFFGPGTRLTVL.